This entry lists 14 T cell receptor beta chains sequenced from one sample in a study of T cells in Graves' hyperthyroidism and ophthalmopathy. Authors of the study amplified TCR beta CDR3 regions from RNA transcripts. The study used the HTBI primer set for a first-round RT-PCR of the TCR CDR3. A single record per CDR3 protein comes from TCRdb applying MiXCR to the multiplex PCR reads. The table shows around 500,000 distinct CDR3 sequences, with approximately 14% occurring only once. The sequencing input was blood. All receptors derive from a woman in her forties with Graves' hyperthyroidism.

The rearrangement uses TRBV20-1 and TRBJ2-1; 9 bases line up with TRBD2. CDR1 and CDR2 (germline): DFQATT, SNEGSKA (reference sequence). CDR3 length: 18 residues. Trimming removed 5 bases from V and 7 bases from J; junction bases left unmatched: 21. CDR3 in DNA: TGCAGTGCTCCCCCCGGCGGAGCGGGAGGAGGAGTGGGGAATGAGCAGTTCTTC. This gives the protein CSAPPGGAGGGVGNEQFF.

The chain links TRBV7-9 to TRBJ2-7; 7 bases line up with TRBD1. The CDR3 length is 17 residues. From germline, CDR1 is SEHNR and CDR2 FQNEAQ (reference sequence). V lost 0 bases and J lost 4; bases outside the gene matches: 12. DNA of the CDR3: TGTGCCAGCAGCTTAGCCCTCGGACAGGCATTCGGTTACGAGCAGTACTTC. It codes for CASSLALGQAFGYEQYF.

The V gene is TRBV9, the J gene TRBJ2-7, with D perhaps TRBD1 (5 bases). Per germline, CDR1 SGDLS and CDR2 YYNGEE. The CDR3 consists of 16 residues. Between the trimmed V and J ends, which lost 0 bases and 4 bases, there was a span of 17 bases. For the CDR3, the DNA is TGTGCCAGCAGCGTAGTTGGGGCGGCAGCTACTTACGAGCAGTACTTC. Translated: CASSVVGAAATYEQYF.

This clonotype has more than one count but fewer than ten. This chain links TRBV5-1 with TRBJ2-3; D may match TRBD1 or TRBD2 (5 bases each). Germline CDR1 SGHRS, CDR2 YFSETQ. V was trimmed by 3 bases and J by 2 bases, leaving 16 bases between them. This CDR3 contains 16 residues. CDR3: CASSWGRGGSTDTQYF. For the CDR3, the DNA is TGCGCCAGCAGCTGGGGTCGGGGCGGGTCCACAGATACGCAGTATTTT.

A remark on this clonotype: A read error may be the cause here, since a much bigger clone is one base away. The CDR3 region is CASSIPQVGNTKAFF. The CDR3 DNA reads TGCGCCAGCAGCATCCCCCAGGTGGGGAACACTAAAGCTTTCTTT. The V call is TRBV5-1, the J call TRBJ1-1; D gene uncertain. The germline gives CDR1 SGHRS, CDR2 YFSETQ. The CDR3 runs 15 residues.

This clonotype was seen repeatedly, ten times or more. Here the CDR3 DNA reads TGTGCCAGCAGCTTAGAGTTCAGAAAAAACATTCAGTACTTC. It yields the protein CASSLEFRKNIQYF. The chain links TRBV11-2 to TRBJ2-4; no firm D call. Germline CDR1 reads SGHAT; CDR2 reads FQNNGV. The CDR3 length is 14 residues. The V end lost 0 bases, the J end lost 4 bases, and 7 bases lay between the germline ends.

This clonotype came up a few times. V is TRBV24-1 and J is TRBJ2-2; 11 bases are shared with TRBD2. Per germline, CDR1 KGHDR and CDR2 SFDVKD. V shed 6 bases, J shed 4 bases, and the junction held 21 bases outside the gene matches. The CDR3 is 21 residues long. CDR3 sequence: CATSTTRDTVLAGAGTGELFF. The CDR3 coding sequence is TGTGCCACCAGTACTACCCGGGACACTGTACTAGCGGGAGCGGGCACCGGGGAGCTGTTTTTT.

The rearrangement links TRBV29-1 to TRBJ1-1, with D possibly TRBD1 on 5 matching bases. The V end was cut by 7 bases, the J end by 4 bases, with 10 bases between. CDR3 length: 11 residues. The germline V gene encodes CDR1 SQVTM and CDR2 ANQGSEA. The CDR3 region has the DNA TGCAGCGGGGGCGCTTTCACTGAAGCTTTCTTT. Amino acid sequence: CSGGAFTEAFF.

The chain couples TRBV6-2 or TRBV6-3 to TRBJ2-2; D not resolved. The CDR3 loop spans 15 amino acids. The germline CDR1 and CDR2 sequences are MNHEY and SVGEGT. The germline V and J ends were trimmed by 5 bases and 1 base, with 11 bases remaining between them. CDR3 coding DNA: TGTGCCAGCAGTCCTGGTAGCCTGAACACCGGGGAGCTGTTTTTT. It codes for CASSPGSLNTGELFF.

This chain links TRBV9 with TRBJ2-2; no clear D gene. The CDR3 runs 13 residues. V was shortened by 4 bases and J by 4 bases, with 8 bases between the two germline ends. The V gene's germline CDR1 is SGDLS and CDR2 YYNGEE. CDR3 residues: CASSPRITGELFF. The CDR3 DNA reads TGTGCCAGCAGCCCACGGATCACCGGGGAGCTGTTTTTT.

This clonotype has ten or more counts. This chain joins TRBV5-1 and TRBJ2-1, with 10 bases aligning to TRBD1. CDR1 SGHRS and CDR2 YFSETQ come from the germline V gene. With V trimmed by 0 bases and J by 7 bases, 7 bases remained unmatched. CDR3 length: 16 residues. Here the CDR3 reads CASSLVPGQGTNEQFF. For the CDR3, the DNA is TGCGCCAGCAGCTTGGTTCCGGGACAGGGGACGAATGAGCAGTTCTTC.

The chain carries TRBV11-1 and TRBJ1-2; TRBD1 matches 8 bases. Germline lookup yields CDR1 SGHAT and CDR2 FQDESV (reference sequence). The length of the CDR3 is 17 residues. V trimming: 5 bases; J trimming: 2 bases; junction bases outside the gene matches: 13. The CDR3: CASSLGQGGLTNYGYTF. The DNA of the CDR3 is TGTGCCAGCAGCCTAGGACAGGGCGGATTGACGAACTATGGCTACACCTTC.

The chain joins TRBV19 to TRBJ2-1, with 9 bases identical to TRBD1. V lost 5 bases to trimming and J lost 7 bases; unmatched junction nucleotides: 9. The CDR3 has 15 amino acids. Germline CDR1 reads LNHDA; CDR2 reads SQIVND (reference sequence). CDR3 region: CASSPRDRDWNEQFF. CDR3 DNA sequence: TGTGCCAGTAGTCCCCGGGACAGGGATTGGAATGAGCAGTTCTTC.

This clonotype was counted between two and nine times. V is TRBV5-1 and J is TRBJ1-6; tentative D call: TRBD1 (6 bases). V was pared by 4 bases and J by 14 bases, with 16 bases between. The CDR3 sequence is 13 residues long. Germline CDR1 SGHRS, CDR2 YFSETQ. The CDR3 DNA sequence: TGCGCCAGCAGCAGGACAGCATTGGATACCCTCCACTTT. As protein: CASSRTALDTLHF.